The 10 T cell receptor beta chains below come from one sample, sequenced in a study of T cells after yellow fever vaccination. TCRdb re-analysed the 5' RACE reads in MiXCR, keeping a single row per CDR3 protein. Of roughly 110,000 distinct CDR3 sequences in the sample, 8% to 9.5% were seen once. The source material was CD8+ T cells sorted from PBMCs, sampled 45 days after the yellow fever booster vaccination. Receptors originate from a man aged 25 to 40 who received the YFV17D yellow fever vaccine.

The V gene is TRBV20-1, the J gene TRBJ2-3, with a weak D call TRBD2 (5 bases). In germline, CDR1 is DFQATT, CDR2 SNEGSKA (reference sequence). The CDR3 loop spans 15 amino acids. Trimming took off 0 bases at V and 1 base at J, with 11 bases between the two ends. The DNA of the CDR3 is TGCAGTGCTAGAGACGACGGTAGCGGCACAGATACGCAGTATTTT. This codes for CSARDDGSGTDTQYF.

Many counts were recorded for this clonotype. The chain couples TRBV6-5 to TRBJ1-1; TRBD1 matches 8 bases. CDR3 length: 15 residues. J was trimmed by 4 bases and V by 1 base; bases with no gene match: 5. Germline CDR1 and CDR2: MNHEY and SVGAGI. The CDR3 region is CASSYWTGLGTEAFF. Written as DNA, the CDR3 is TGTGCCAGCAGTTACTGGACAGGGTTGGGCACTGAAGCTTTCTTT.

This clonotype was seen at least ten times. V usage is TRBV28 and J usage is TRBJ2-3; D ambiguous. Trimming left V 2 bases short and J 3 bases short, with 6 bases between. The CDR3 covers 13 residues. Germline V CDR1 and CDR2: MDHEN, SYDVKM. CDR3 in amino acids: CASSLDHTDTQYF. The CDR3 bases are TGTGCCAGCAGTTTAGATCATACAGATACGCAGTATTTT.

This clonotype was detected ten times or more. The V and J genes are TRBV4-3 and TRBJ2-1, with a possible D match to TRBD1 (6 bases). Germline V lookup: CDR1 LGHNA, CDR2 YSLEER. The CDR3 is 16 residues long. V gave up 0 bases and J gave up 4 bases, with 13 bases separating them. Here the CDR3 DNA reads TGCGCCAGCAGCCAAGATTTCAGGGGCGCATACAATGAGCAGTTCTTC. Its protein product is CASSQDFRGAYNEQFF.

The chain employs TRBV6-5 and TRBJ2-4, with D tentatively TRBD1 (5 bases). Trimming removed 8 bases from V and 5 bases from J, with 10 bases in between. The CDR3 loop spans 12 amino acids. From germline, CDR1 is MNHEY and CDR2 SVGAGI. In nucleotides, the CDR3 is TGTGCCAGCGGGTCCAGGGAAAACATTCAGTACTTC. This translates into CASGSRENIQYF.

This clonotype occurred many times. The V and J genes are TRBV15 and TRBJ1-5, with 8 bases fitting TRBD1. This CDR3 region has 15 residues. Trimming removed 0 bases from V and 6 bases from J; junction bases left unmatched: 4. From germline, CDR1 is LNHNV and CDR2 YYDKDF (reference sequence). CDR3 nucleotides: TGTGCCACCAGCAGAGATCGGGGACAGGTTCAGCCCCAGCATTTT. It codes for CATSRDRGQVQPQHF.

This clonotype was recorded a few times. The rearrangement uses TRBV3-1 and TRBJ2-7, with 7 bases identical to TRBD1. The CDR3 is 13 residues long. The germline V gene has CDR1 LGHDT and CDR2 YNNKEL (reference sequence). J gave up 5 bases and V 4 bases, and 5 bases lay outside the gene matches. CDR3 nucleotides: TGTGCCAGCAGCCGGGACAGTCCTCACGAGCAGTACTTC. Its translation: CASSRDSPHEQYF.

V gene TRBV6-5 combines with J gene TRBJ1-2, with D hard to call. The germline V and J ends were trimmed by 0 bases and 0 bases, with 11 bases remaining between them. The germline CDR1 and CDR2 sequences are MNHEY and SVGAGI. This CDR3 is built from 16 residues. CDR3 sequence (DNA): TGTGCCAGCAGTTACTCGACCGGATTAGCTAACTATGGCTACACCTTC. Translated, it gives CASSYSTGLANYGYTF.

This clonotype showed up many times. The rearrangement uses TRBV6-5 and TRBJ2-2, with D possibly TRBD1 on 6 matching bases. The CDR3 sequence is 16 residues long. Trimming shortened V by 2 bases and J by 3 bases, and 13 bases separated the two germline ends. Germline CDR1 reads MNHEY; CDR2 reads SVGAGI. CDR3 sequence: CASSYGRGRDTGELFF. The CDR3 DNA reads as TGTGCCAGCAGTTACGGCAGGGGAAGGGACACCGGGGAGCTGTTTTTT.

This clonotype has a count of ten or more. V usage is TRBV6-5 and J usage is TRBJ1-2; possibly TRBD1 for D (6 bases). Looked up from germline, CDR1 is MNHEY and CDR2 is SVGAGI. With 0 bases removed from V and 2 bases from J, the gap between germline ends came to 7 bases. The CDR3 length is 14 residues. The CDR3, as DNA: TGTGCCAGCAGTTACTCACAGGGCAACTATGGCTACACCTTC. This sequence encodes CASSYSQGNYGYTF.